This T cell receptor (beta chain) was captured by sequencing in a study of PD-1 blockade in classical Hodgkin lymphoma. Method: immunoSEQ multiplex PCR; TCRdb's copy keeps in-frame clones and lacks some. The table lists roughly 60,000 clones, around 90% of them singletons. Regarding time point: cycle 4 day 1 (C4D1), after more than 5 weeks of nivolumab. Autologous stem cell transplantation was followed by relapse in every patient, and brentuximab vedotin exposure varied. CDR3 length equals 15 residues. Germline V gives CDR1 LNHDA, CDR2 SQIVND (reference sequence). The ends were cut back, 6 bases at V and 6 bases at J, with 15 bases in the middle.

The sequence derives from a human donor with classical Hodgkin lymphoma. Sequencing used peripheral blood mononuclear cells (PBMCs), obtained before the fourth cycle of nivolumab. The chain carries TRBV19 and TRBJ1-6; perhaps TRBD1 as D (6 bases). CDR3 residues: CASSNKQGPNSPLHF. The CDR3 nucleotides read TGTGCCAGTAGCAACAAACAGGGCCCTAATTCACCCCTCCACTTT.